Given below is one T cell receptor beta chain in context. Method: immunoSEQ multiplex PCR; TCRdb's copy keeps in-frame clones and lacks some. The sample carries some 150,000 clones, around 94% recorded once. This sample is part of a study of T cell responses to AZD1222 COVID-19 vaccine. Germline CDR1 reads MDHEN; CDR2 reads SYDVKM. The V end lost 6 bases, the J end lost 5 bases, and 14 bases lay between the germline ends. The CDR3 is 14 residues long. The origin of this receptor is an adult in good health. This chain joins TRBV28 and TRBJ1-5; no clear D gene. The sequencing used peripheral blood, collected on day 0 of AZD1222 vaccination. The CDR3: CASRDNGNYQPQHF. In DNA form, the CDR3 reads TGTGCCAGCAGGGATAACGGGAATTATCAGCCCCAGCATTTT.